One sample yielded the 6 T cell receptor beta chains listed below, sequenced in a study of blood T cell repertoires in COVID-19. Some clones are missing from TCRdb's copy, which holds only in-frame ones; the method was immunoSEQ multiplex PCR. Of approximately 260,000 clones in the sample, about 80% were seen once. The sample comprised peripheral blood. The receptors here all came from a human donor in a cohort sampled during active COVID-19.

The gene calls are TRBV3-1 (or the pseudogene TRBV3-2) and TRBJ2-7; possibly TRBD2 for D (6 bases). The CDR3 is made up of 18 amino acids. V was shortened by 4 bases and J by 1 base, with 23 bases between the two germline ends. Germline V lookup: CDR1 LGHDT, CDR2 YNNKEL (reference sequence). In DNA, the CDR3 is TGTGCCAGCAGCCGCCGCCCAGGCCGCGGGGATTGGTCCTACGAGCAGTACTTC. It is translated as CASSRRPGRGDWSYEQYF.

This clone was observed a single time. This sequence joins TRBV12-3 or TRBV12-4 and TRBJ1-1; possibly TRBD1 for D (5 bases). The CDR3 has 13 residues. V shed 2 bases and J shed 5 bases, with 9 bases lying between them. This CDR3 is CASSLSGATEAFF. The CDR3 DNA reads TGTGCCAGCAGTTTATCTGGGGCTACTGAAGCTTTCTTT.

The V call is TRBV7-9, the J call TRBJ1-1; D ambiguous. The CDR3 runs to 14 residues. Germline CDR1 and CDR2: SEHNR and FQNEAQ (reference sequence). Trimming pared 2 bases from V and 2 bases from J, leaving 9 bases between. DNA for the CDR3: TGTGCCAGCAGCTTAAGAGGGAGTAACACTGAAGCTTTCTTT. It translates to CASSLRGSNTEAFF.

This clone has just one count. The gene calls are TRBV28 and TRBJ2-7; 8 bases fit TRBD1. CDR1 and CDR2 from the germline V gene are MDHEN and SYDVKM. This CDR3 has 15 amino acids. Trimming removed 3 bases from V and 0 bases from J; junction bases left unmatched: 4. The CDR3 spells CASSFGQGGSYEQYF. CDR3 coding DNA: TGTGCCAGCAGTTTTGGACAGGGTGGCTCCTACGAGCAGTACTTC.

The rearrangement uses TRBV5-1 and TRBJ2-5; 10 nucleotides line up with TRBD1. V shed 4 bases, J shed 5 bases, and the junction held 11 bases outside the gene matches. This CDR3 is 16 amino acids long. Germline CDR1 is SGHRS and CDR2 is YFSETQ. CDR3 loop: CASSVSGTGVEETQYF. The CDR3 bases are TGCGCCAGCAGCGTTTCCGGGACAGGGGTTGAGGAGACCCAGTACTTC.

V gene TRBV29-1 combines with J gene TRBJ2-5; the match to TRBD1 covers 8 bases. The germline V gene has CDR1 SQVTM and CDR2 ANQGSEA. CDR3 length: 12 residues. Trimming at V came to 7 bases and at J to 5 bases, leaving 6 bases not matched to a gene. The CDR3 nucleotides read TGCAGCGCCAGACAGGGGTTGGAGACCCAGTACTTC. Translation gives CSARQGLETQYF.